This T cell receptor beta chain was obtained from a study of metastatic and nonmetastatic thyroid tumors. This clone has just a few counts. A junction end diverges from the germline sequence, so it may reflect a read error. Other DNA sequences within the sample encode an identical CDR3. TCRdb reanalyzed the PCR reads with MiXCR. Here the sample spans under 9,500 clones, 20% to 30% being singletons. All patients were treatment-naive before thyroid surgery. The CDR3 extends over 14 amino acids. Germline V gene sequence: CDR1 ENHRY, CDR2 SYGVKD. Sequenced sample: adjacent normal tissue. The chain recombines TRBV10-3 with TRBJ1-1, with no clear D. This receptor was taken from a female donor with papillary thyroid cancer or a benign thyroid nodule (not recorded which). Some clones in this sample may be carry-over from other donors' samples. CDR3 sequence reads: CAISEGQVKTEAFF. The CDR3 DNA reads TGTGCTATCAGTGAAGGTCAGGTTAAAACTGAAGCCTTCTTT.